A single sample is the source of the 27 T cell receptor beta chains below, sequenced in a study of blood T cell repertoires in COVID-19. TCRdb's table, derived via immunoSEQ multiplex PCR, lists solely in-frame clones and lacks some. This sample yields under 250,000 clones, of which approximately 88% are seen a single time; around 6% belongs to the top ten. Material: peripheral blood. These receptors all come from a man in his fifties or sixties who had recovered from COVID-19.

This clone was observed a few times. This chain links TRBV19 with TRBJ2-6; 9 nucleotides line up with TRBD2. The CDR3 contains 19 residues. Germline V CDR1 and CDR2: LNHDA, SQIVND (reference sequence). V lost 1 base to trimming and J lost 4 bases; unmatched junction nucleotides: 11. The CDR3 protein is CASSIVGHSGRAGANVLTF. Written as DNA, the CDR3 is TGTGCCAGTAGTATAGTCGGCCATAGCGGGAGAGCCGGGGCCAACGTCCTGACTTTC.

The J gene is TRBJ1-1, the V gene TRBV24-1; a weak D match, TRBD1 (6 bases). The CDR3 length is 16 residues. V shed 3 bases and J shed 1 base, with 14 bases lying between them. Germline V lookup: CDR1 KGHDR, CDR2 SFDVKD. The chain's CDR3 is CATSDGGARGNTEAFF. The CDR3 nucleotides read TGTGCCACCAGTGATGGGGGGGCGCGGGGGAACACTGAAGCTTTCTTT.

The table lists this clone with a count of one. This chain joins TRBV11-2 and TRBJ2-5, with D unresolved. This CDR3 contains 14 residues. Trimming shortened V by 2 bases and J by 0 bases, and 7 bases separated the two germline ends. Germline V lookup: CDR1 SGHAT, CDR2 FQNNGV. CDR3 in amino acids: CASSLFANQETQYF. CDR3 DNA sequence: TGTGCCAGCAGCTTATTTGCTAACCAAGAGACCCAGTACTTC.

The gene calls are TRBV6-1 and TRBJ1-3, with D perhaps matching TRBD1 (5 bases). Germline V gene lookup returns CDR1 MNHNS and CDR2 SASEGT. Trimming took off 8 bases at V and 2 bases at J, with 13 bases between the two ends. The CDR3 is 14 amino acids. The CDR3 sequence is CASAPGGTGNTIYF. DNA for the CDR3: TGTGCCAGCGCCCCGGGGGGAACTGGAAACACCATATATTTT.

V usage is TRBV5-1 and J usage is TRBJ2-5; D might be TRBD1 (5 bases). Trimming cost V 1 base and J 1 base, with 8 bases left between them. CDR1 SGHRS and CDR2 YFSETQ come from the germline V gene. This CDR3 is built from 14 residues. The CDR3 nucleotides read TGCGCCAGCAGCTTGACGACAGCCCAAGAGACCCAGTACTTC. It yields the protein CASSLTTAQETQYF.

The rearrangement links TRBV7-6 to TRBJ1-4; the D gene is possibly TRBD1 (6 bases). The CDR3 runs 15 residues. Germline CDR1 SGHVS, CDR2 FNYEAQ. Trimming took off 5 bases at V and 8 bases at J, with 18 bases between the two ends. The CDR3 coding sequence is TGTGCCAGCAGCCCCCGGACGGGAGGGGGAGAAAAACTGTTTTTT. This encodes CASSPRTGGGEKLFF.

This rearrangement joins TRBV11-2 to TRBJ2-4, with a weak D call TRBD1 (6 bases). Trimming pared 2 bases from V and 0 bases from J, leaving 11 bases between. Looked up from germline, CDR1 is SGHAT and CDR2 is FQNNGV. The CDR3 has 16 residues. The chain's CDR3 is CASSLNNRVAKNIQYF. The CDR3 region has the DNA TGTGCCAGCAGCTTAAATAACAGGGTAGCCAAAAACATTCAGTACTTC.

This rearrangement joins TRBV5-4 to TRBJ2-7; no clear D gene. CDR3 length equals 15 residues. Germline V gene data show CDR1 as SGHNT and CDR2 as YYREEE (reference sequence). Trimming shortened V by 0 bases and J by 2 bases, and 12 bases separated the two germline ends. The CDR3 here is CASSLVGRTPYEQYF. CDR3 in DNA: TGTGCCAGCAGCTTGGTTGGTAGAACCCCCTACGAGCAGTACTTC.

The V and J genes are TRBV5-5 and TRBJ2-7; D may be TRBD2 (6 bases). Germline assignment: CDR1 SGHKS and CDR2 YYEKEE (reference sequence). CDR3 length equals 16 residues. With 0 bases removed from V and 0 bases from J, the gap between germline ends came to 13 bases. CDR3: CASSLARREDSYEQYF. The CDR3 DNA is TGTGCCAGCAGCTTGGCAAGGCGGGAAGACTCCTACGAGCAGTACTTC.

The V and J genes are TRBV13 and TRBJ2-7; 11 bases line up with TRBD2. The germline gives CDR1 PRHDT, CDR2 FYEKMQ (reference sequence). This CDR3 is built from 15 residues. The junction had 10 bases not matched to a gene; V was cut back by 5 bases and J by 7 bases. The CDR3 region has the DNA TGTGCCAGCAGCCCGGATAGCGGGGGGGCAAGGGAGCAGTACTTC. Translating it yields CASSPDSGGAREQYF.

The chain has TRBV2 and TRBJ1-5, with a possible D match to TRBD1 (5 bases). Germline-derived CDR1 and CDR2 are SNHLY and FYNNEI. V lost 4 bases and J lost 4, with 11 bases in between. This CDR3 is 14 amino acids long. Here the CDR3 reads CASSVGAGNQPQHF. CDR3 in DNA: TGTGCCAGCAGTGTTGGGGCAGGAAATCAGCCCCAGCATTTT.

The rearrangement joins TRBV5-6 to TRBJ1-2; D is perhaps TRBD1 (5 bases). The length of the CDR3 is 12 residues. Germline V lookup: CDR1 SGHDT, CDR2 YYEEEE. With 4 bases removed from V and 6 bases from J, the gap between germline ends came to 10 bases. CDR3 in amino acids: CASSDRPNGYTF. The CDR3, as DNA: TGTGCCAGCAGCGACAGACCTAATGGCTACACCTTC.

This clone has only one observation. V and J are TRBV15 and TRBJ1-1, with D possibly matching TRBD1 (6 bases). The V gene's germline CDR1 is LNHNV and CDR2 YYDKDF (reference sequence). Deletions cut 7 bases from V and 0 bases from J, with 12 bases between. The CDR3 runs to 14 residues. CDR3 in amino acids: CATNPTGVNTEAFF. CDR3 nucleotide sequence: TGTGCCACCAACCCGACAGGAGTGAACACTGAAGCTTTCTTT.

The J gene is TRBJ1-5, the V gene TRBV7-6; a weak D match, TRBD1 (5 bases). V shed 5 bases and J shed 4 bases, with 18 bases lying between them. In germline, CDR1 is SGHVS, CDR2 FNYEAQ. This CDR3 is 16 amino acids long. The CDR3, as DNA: TGTGCCAGCAGCCCTCGGGGGGGTAAAGAAAATCAGCCCCAGCATTTT. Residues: CASSPRGGKENQPQHF.

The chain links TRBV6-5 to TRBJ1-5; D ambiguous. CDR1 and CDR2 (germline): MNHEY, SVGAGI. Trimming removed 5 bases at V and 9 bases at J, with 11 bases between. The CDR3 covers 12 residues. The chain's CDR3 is CASSLREGPQHF. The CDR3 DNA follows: TGTGCCAGCAGTCTCCGGGAGGGGCCCCAGCATTTT.

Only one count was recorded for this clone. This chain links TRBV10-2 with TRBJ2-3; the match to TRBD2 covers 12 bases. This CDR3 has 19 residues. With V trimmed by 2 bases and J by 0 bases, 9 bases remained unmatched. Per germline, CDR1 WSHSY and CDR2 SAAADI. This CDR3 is CASSERRGLAGASTDTQYF. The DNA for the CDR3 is TGCGCCAGCAGTGAGAGGAGGGGACTAGCGGGCGCTAGCACAGATACGCAGTATTTT.

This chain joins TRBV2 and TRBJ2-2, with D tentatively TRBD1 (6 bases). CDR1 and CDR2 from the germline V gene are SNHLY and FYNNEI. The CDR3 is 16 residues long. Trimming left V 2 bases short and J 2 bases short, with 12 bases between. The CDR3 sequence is CASSELWGPNTGELFF. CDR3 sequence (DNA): TGTGCCAGCAGTGAATTATGGGGGCCCAACACCGGGGAGCTGTTTTTT. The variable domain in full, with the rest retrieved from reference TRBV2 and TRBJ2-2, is EPEVTQTPSHQVTQMGQEVILRCVPISNHLYFYWYRQILGQKVEFLVSFYNNEISEKSEIFDDQFSVERPDGSNFTLKIRSTKLEDSAMYFCASSELWGPNTGELFFGEGSRLTVL.

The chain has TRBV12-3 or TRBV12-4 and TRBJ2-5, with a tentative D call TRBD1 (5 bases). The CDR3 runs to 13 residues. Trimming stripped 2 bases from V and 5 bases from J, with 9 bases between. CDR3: CASSLKGSETQYF. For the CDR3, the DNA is TGTGCCAGCAGTTTAAAGGGGTCGGAGACCCAGTACTTC.

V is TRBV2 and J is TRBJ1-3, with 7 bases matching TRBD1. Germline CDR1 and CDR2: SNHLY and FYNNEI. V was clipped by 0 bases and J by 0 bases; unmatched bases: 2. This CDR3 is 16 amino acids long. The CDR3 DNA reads TGTGCCAGCAGTGAAGCAGGGACAGCCTCTGGAAACACCATATATTTT. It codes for CASSEAGTASGNTIYF.

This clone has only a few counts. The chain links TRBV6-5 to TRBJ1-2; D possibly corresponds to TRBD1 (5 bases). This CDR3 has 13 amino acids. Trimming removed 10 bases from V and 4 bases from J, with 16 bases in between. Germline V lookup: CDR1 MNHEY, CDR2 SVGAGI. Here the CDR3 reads CATIGQSLYGYTF. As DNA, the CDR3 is TGTGCCACTATTGGACAAAGTCTCTATGGCTACACCTTC.

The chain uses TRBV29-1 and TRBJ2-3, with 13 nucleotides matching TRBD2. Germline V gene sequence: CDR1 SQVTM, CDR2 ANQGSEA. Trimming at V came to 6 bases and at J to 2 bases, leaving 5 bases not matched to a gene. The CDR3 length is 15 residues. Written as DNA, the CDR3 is TGCAGCGTCGCCGGACTAGCGGGAGACACAGATACGCAGTATTTT. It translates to CSVAGLAGDTDTQYF.

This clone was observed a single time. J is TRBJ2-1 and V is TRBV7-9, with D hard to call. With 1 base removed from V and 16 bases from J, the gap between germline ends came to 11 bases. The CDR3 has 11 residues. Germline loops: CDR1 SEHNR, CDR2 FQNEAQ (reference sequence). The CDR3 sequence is CASSLGVASFF. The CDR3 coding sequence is TGTGCCAGCAGCTTAGGAGTAGCATCCTTCTTC.

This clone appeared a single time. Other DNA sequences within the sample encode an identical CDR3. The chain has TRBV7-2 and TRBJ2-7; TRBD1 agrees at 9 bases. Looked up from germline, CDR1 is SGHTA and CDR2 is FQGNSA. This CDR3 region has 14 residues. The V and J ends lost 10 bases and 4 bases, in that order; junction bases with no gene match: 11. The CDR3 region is CATATTGGPYEQYF. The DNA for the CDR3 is TGTGCCACCGCAACCACAGGGGGCCCTTACGAGCAGTACTTC. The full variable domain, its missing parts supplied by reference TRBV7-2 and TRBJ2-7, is GAGVSQSPSNKVTEKGKDVELRCDPISGHTALYWYRQSLGQGLEFLIYFQGNSAPDKSGLPSDRFSAERTGGSVSTLTIQRTQQEDSAVYLCATATTGGPYEQYFGPGTRLTVT.

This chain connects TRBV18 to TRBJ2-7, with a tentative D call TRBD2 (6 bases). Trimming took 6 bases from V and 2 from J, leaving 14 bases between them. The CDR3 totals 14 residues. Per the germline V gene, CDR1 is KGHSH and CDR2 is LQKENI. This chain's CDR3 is CASSTGRGTYEQYF. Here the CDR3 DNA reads TGTGCCAGCTCCACCGGGCGGGGAACCTACGAGCAGTACTTC.

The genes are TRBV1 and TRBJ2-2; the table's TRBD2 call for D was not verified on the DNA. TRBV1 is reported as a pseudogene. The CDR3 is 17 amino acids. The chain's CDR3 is CTSSQDGAGENTGELFF. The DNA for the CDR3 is TGCACCAGCAGCCAAGATGGCGCGGGGGAAAACACCGGGGAGCTGTTTTTT.

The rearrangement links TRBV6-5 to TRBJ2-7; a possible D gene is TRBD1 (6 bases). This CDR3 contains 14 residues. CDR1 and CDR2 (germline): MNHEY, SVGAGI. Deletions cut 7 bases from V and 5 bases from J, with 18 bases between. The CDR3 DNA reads TGTGCCAGCATTACTGGTGGGCAGGGGAACGAGCAGTACTTC. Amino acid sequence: CASITGGQGNEQYF.

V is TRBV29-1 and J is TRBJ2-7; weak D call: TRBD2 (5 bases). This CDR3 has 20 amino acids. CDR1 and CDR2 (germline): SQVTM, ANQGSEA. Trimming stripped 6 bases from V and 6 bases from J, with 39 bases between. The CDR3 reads CSVAASSSTQSSLLRGEQYF. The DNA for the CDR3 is TGCAGCGTCGCCGCCTCGTCCAGTACACAGTCCTCTTTACTCCGGGGCGAGCAGTACTTC.